Following are 8 T cell receptor beta chains from one sample sequenced in a study of regulatory T cells in long-lasting Graves disease. According to the study, TCR beta libraries were built with iRepertoire HTBI primers and CDR3-region Arm-PCR. TCRdb re-called the multiplex PCR reads through MiXCR, storing one row per CDR3 protein. The profile shows some 490,000 distinct CDR3 sequences, 12% of them singletons. Time point described: newly diagnosed GD, antithyroid drugs for less than 3 months. Extracted RNA from PBMCs served as the source of the TCR library. This sample was shared with a second study, whose subject was T cells in Graves' hyperthyroidism and ophthalmopathy.

This specimen was peripheral blood mononuclear cells (PBMCs), taken at new diagnosis, from a patient treated with antithyroid drugs. The receptor set was obtained from a woman in her 30s with Graves disease.

Many counts were recorded for this clonotype. The CDR3 reads CASSLASWTQYF. For the CDR3, the DNA is TGTGCCAGCAGCTTAGCGAGTTGGACCCAGTACTTC. The V call is TRBV7-2, the J call TRBJ2-5; D gene ambiguous. Looked up from germline, CDR1 is SGHTA and CDR2 is FQGNSA. V lost 0 bases and J lost 7, with 6 bases in between. This CDR3 region has 12 residues.

This clonotype showed up just once. This may come from a read error, since a much larger clone is one base off. The rearrangement links TRBV12-3 or TRBV12-4 to TRBJ2-2, with D perhaps matching TRBD1 (6 bases). This CDR3 contains 15 residues. Trimming left V 6 bases short and J 13 bases short, with 24 bases between. CDR3: CASSFTGVTVRGLFF. In DNA, the CDR3 is TGTGCCAGCAGCTTTACAGGTGTGACGGTCAGGGGGCTGTTTTTT.

About this clonotype itself: Given a much more abundant clone one base away, this may be a read error. V and J are TRBV7-3 and TRBJ2-5, with D possibly matching TRBD1 (6 bases). The CDR3 spans 16 residues. V lost 5 bases to trimming and J lost 4 bases, with 20 bases between them. CDR1 and CDR2 from the germline V gene are SGHTA and FQGTGA. CDR3 bases: TGTGCCAGCAGCGATGGACAGAGGAGTAGGGGAGAGACCCAGTACTTC. Encoded protein: CASSDGQRSRGETQYF.

This clonotype was counted a few times. The CDR3 loop is CASSIQINQPQHF. CDR3 nucleotide sequence: TGTGCCAGTAGTATACAGATCAATCAGCCCCAGCATTTT. V gene TRBV19 combines with J gene TRBJ1-5, with D hard to call. Germline CDR1 LNHDA, CDR2 SQIVND (reference sequence). The CDR3 sequence is 13 residues long. Trimming stripped 2 bases from V and 3 bases from J, with 5 bases between.

This clonotype was seen many times. This chain uses TRBV6-2 or TRBV6-3 with TRBJ2-1, with 11 bases fitting TRBD2. Germline V lookup: CDR1 MNHEY, CDR2 SVGEGT. With 4 bases clipped from V and 9 bases from J, the junction kept 8 bases outside the gene matches. This CDR3 is 15 amino acids long. DNA for the CDR3: TGTGCCAGCAGTTTAACTAGCGGGAGTATGGGTGAGCAGTTCTTC. It specifies CASSLTSGSMGEQFF.

This clonotype was counted only a few times. This sequence joins TRBV18 and TRBJ1-5; D is uncertain. The CDR3 loop spans 14 amino acids. Trimming stripped 5 bases from V and 3 bases from J, with 11 bases between. Germline lookup yields CDR1 KGHSH and CDR2 LQKENI. CDR3 nucleotide sequence: TGTGCCAGCTCATCTCGGGGTACCAATCAGCCCCAGCATTTT. Its translation is CASSSRGTNQPQHF.

This clonotype was found many times. V and J are TRBV7-9 and TRBJ2-7, with 7 bases matching TRBD2. V gave up 5 bases and J gave up 5 bases; unmatched junction bases: 15. The CDR3 has 16 amino acids. CDR1 and CDR2 (germline): SEHNR, FQNEAQ (reference sequence). The CDR3 here is CASSPPARTSPHEQYF. CDR3 DNA: TGTGCCAGCAGCCCCCCAGCTAGGACTAGTCCCCACGAGCAGTACTTC. Full variable domain (remainder filled in from reference TRBV7-9 and TRBJ2-7): DTGVSQNPRHKITKRGQNVTFRCDPISEHNRLYWYRQTLGQGPEFLTYFQNEAQLEKSRLLSDRFSAERPKGSFSTLEIQRTEQGDSAMYLCASSPPARTSPHEQYFGPGTRLTVT.

This clonotype was seen many times. The chain combines TRBV7-9 with TRBJ1-1; a weak D match, TRBD1 (5 bases). Trimming cost V 1 base and J 1 base, with 10 bases left between them. Germline CDR1 and CDR2: SEHNR and FQNEAQ (reference sequence). The CDR3 totals 15 residues. CDR3 region: CASSLEYRWNTEAFF. The CDR3 coding sequence is TGTGCCAGCAGCTTAGAATACAGGTGGAACACTGAAGCTTTCTTT.